This T cell receptor beta chain originates from a study of shared clonotypes between healthy human individuals. Study information: Researchers assigned three CD4 naive, three CD4 memory, two CD8 naive and one CD8 memory plate to each donor.

This table comes from immunoSEQ multiplex PCR, and its TCRdb copy is limited to in-frame clones, with some not included. The data show around 1,900,000 clones, with around 93% seen just once and about 1.6% held by the top ten. CDR1 is SEHNR, CDR2 FQNEAQ, per germline (reference sequence). The CDR3 has 17 residues. Trimming shortened V by 1 base and J by 4 bases, and 16 bases separated the two germline ends. The naive CD8 fraction comprised CD45RO-negative cells positively selected for CCR7 and excluded terminally differentiated effector memory CD45RA+ cells. This TCR was sampled from a man aged 18 to 30 in good health. Some clones in this sample may be carry-over from other donors' samples. The rearrangement joins TRBV7-9 to TRBJ2-2; D is possibly TRBD2 (5 bases). Material for sequencing was naive CD8+ T cells from PBMCs. As DNA, the CDR3 is TGTGCCAGCAGCTTAGGAGGGTACGAGGGTGTCACCGGGGAGCTGTTTTTT. Translating it yields CASSLGGYEGVTGELFF.